One and the same sample provided the 9 T cell receptor beta chains below, sequenced in a study of metastatic and nonmetastatic thyroid tumors. TCRdb re-clonotyped the PCR reads through MiXCR. Of 3,700 or so clones listed, 35% are singletons. Not a single patient had been given any form of treatment at any point before undergoing thyroid surgery. Sequences were obtained from adjacent normal tissue. All receptors derive from a female donor with papillary thyroid cancer or a benign thyroid nodule (not recorded which). Some clones in this sample may be carry-over from other donors' samples.

This clone was observed a handful of times. V and J are TRBV15 and TRBJ2-1, with D unclear. V dropped 8 bases and J dropped 4 bases, with 18 bases sitting between them. This CDR3 has 15 residues. Germline CDR1 is LNHNV and CDR2 is YYDKDF (reference sequence). The CDR3 sequence is CATQVSRFEYNEQFF. Written as DNA, the CDR3 is TGTGCCACCCAAGTTTCCCGATTTGAATACAATGAGCAGTTCTTC.

This rearrangement joins TRBV12-3 or TRBV12-4 to TRBJ2-3; D not resolved. The V gene lost 5 bases and the J gene lost 0 bases, with 9 bases spanning the gap. This CDR3 comprises 14 residues. The CDR3 sequence: CASSKTDSTDTQYF. For the CDR3, the DNA is TGTGCCAGCAGTAAGACTGATAGCACAGATACGCAGTATTTT.

About this clone: The junction departs from germline at one end; a sequencing error may be responsible. The chain carries TRBV28 and TRBJ1-6; possible D gene TRBD1, 6 bases. CDR3 length: 13 residues. Germline values: CDR1 MDHEN, CDR2 SYDVKM. CDR3 protein: CASRLTGNSPLPF. The CDR3 nucleotides are TGTGCCAGCAGACTGACAGGTAATTCACCCCTCCCCTTT. Together with reference TRBV28 and TRBJ1-6, the CDR3 gives the full variable domain: DVKVTQSSRYLVKRTGEKVFLECVQDMDHENMFWYRQDPGLGLRLIYFSYDVKMKEKGDIPEGYSVSREKKERFSLILESASTNQTSMYLCASRLTGNSPLPFGNGTRLTVT.

This clone counts as large (0.1 to 1%). The chain recombines TRBV20-1 with TRBJ2-1, with 10 bases identical to TRBD1. V lost 1 base, J lost 10 bases, and 7 bases stayed unmatched. The CDR3 totals 14 residues. Germline-derived CDR1 and CDR2 are DFQATT and SNEGSKA (reference sequence). The CDR3, as DNA: TGCAGTGCTAGAGTGGGACAGGGGTTGTGGGAGCAGTTCTTC. Protein product: CSARVGQGLWEQFF.

The V and J genes are TRBV6-4 and TRBJ2-7; no clear D gene. There are 13 residues in the CDR3. CDR1 is MRHNA, CDR2 SNTAGT, per germline. The ends were cut back, 8 bases at V and 1 base at J, with 12 bases in the middle. CDR3 nucleotide sequence: TGTGCCAGCTTAGTGGGCGAATCCTACGAGCAGTACTTC. It translates to CASLVGESYEQYF.

This clone was seen a few times. V is TRBV27 and J is TRBJ2-1; 8 bases are shared with TRBD1. Germline loops: CDR1 MNHEY, CDR2 SMNVEV (reference sequence). This CDR3 region has 15 residues. After removal of 5 bases from V and 3 bases from J, the junction contained 6 bases not matched to a gene. The CDR3: CASSAGQVCYNEQFF. In DNA form, the CDR3 reads TGTGCCAGCAGTGCGGGACAGGTGTGCTACAATGAGCAGTTCTTC.

This clone was detected only a few times. This chain uses TRBV6-5 with TRBJ1-5; D might be TRBD1 (6 bases). V lost 2 bases to trimming and J lost 7 bases, with 18 bases between them. This CDR3 is built from 16 residues. CDR1 and CDR2 (germline): MNHEY, SVGAGI. The CDR3 is CASSYLQGHGGQPQHF. In nucleotides, the CDR3 is TGTGCCAGCAGTTACCTTCAGGGACATGGGGGACAGCCCCAGCATTTT.

This chain uses TRBV6-1 with TRBJ1-2, with unresolved D. The CDR3 is 11 amino acids. In germline, CDR1 is MNHNS, CDR2 SASEGT. Trimming left V 5 bases short and J 5 bases short, with 6 bases between. CDR3 DNA: TGTGCCAGCAGTCAAGAATATGGCTACACCTTC. Translation: CASSQEYGYTF.

The chain is built from TRBV12-3 or TRBV12-4 and TRBJ1-1, with 12 bases that match TRBD1. The J segment lost 4 bases and the V segment lost 5 bases, leaving 8 bases of the junction unmatched. There are 16 residues in the CDR3. The CDR3 nucleotides read TGTGCCAGCAGTCCTAGGGACAGGGGGCTGGGCACTGAAGCTTTCTTT. Amino acids: CASSPRDRGLGTEAFF.